A selection of T cell receptor beta chains follows, all from one sample in a study of CD4 and CD8 cells across lung adenocarcinoma regions. MiXCR was run by TCRdb on the PCR reads, yielding one entry per CDR3 protein. The sample consists of 20,000 to 25,000 distinct CDR3 sequences, roughly half of them appearing once. Specimen: CD8+ T cells from the center of a lung tumor. All receptors come from a female donor with lung adenocarcinoma. The CD4 and CD8 labels of this study may be unreliable. Each CDR3 is given with its conserved first and last residue. D genes are given only for firm matches. Size is stated for part of the rows, as once, few or many counts, or as a class when the clone is expanded.

DNA	CDR3	V	J	size	D
TGTGCCAGCAGTTACAACGGCGGCACGGGGACCCAGTACTTC	CASSYNGGTGTQYF	TRBV6-5	TRBJ2-5	NA	NA
TGTGCCAGCAGTCCCGGGGGGCCTGGGGCCAACGTCCTGACTTTC	CASSPGGPGANVLTF	TRBV6-1	TRBJ2-6	NA	NA
TGCGCCAGCAGTCCCGGGAGAGGGGGGGACAAAGAGATTCAGTACTTC	CASSPGRGGDKEIQYF	TRBV10-1	TRBJ2-5	once	NA
TGTGCCAGCAGTGGGCCGGGACACGGTTCGGATACGCAGTATTTT	CASSGPGHGSDTQYF	TRBV6-1	TRBJ2-3	many	NA
TGTGCCAGCGAGGGCAGGCAAAGGCAAGGCTACACCTTC	CASEGRQRQGYTF	TRBV6-1	TRBJ1-2	large	NA
TGTGCCAGCAGTGAATACAGGGGGCAAGAGACCCAGTACTTC	CASSEYRGQETQYF	TRBV25-1	TRBJ2-5	medium-sized	TRBD1
TGTGCCAGCCGAGACCTCCTTATTACCTACAATGAGCAGTTCTTC	CASRDLLITYNEQFF	TRBV6-5	TRBJ2-1	medium-sized	NA
TGTGCCAGCAGCCCCCATTTCGGTCGAACCTACAATGAGCAGTTCTTC	CASSPHFGRTYNEQFF	TRBV7-8	TRBJ2-1	once	NA
TGTGGCCGCGGTTTGGGGCGGGGAGCCACAAATACTCAGTACTTC	CGRGLGRGATNTQYF	TRBV12-3/TRBV12-4	TRBJ2-4	NA	NA
TGCGCGGGCAGAGAGGGACGAGACACAGATACGCAGTATTTT	CAGREGRDTDTQYF	TRBV10-1	TRBJ2-3	NA	NA
TGCGCCAGATTGCCGGGGGGGATAGGCACAGACATGCAGTACTTC	CARLPGGIGTDMQYF	TRBV10-2	TRBJ2-4	NA	TRBD2
TGTGCCAGGGGCCGATGGACAGGGAACACAGGGACGCTGTTTTTT	CARGRWTGNTGTLFF	TRBV6-1	TRBJ2-2	NA	TRBD1
TGTGCCGCCCAACAGGGGGCATCGGGAGATACGCAGTATTTT	CAAQQGASGDTQYF	TRBV6-1	TRBJ2-3	NA	TRBD1
TGTGCCAGCAAACGGAACATGAACACTGAAGCTTTCTTT	CASKRNMNTEAFF	TRBV28	TRBJ1-1	few	NA
TGCAGTGCTACCTGGACTAGCGGGACAGGCACAGATACGCAGTATTTT	CSATWTSGTGTDTQYF	TRBV20-1	TRBJ2-3	few	TRBD2
TGTGCCAGCAGCCGACAGGGAGATCAGCCCCAGCATTTT	CASSRQGDQPQHF	TRBV6-1	TRBJ1-5	few	TRBD1
TGTGCGGGCAGCGGGGACCGCGACAAAGAGACCCAGTACTTC	CAGSGDRDKETQYF	TRBV25-1	TRBJ2-5	NA	TRBD2
TGTGCCAGCAGCCAAGATCCTAGCGGGAGGGCCTGGGAGACCCAGTACTTC	CASSQDPSGRAWETQYF	TRBV4-2	TRBJ2-5	few	TRBD2
TGTGCCAGCGGGCAGGTAAATGAGCAGTTCTTC	CASGQVNEQFF	TRBV27	TRBJ2-1	medium-sized	NA
TGCGCCACTCGGTGGCGGGAGGAGACCCAGTACTTC	CATRWREETQYF	TRBV10-2	TRBJ2-5	medium-sized	TRBD2
TGTGCCACGGGTCCGCGGGCCAGGAACACGCAGTATTTT	CATGPRARNTQYF	TRBV27	TRBJ2-3	NA	NA
TGCGGCAGCAAGGTCAGGCGAGCCACAGACACGCAGTACTTC	CGSKVRRATDTQYF	TRBV10-1	TRBJ2-7	NA	NA
TGTGCCAGCAAATCAGGGCCGAACACTGAAGCTTTCTTT	CASKSGPNTEAFF	TRBV14	TRBJ1-1	NA	NA
TGTGCCAGCAGCCAAGATGGGGGCAGGAATGGCTACACCTTC	CASSQDGGRNGYTF	TRBV3-1	TRBJ1-2	NA	NA
TGCGCCAGCAAGATCCAGATAGCGAACACTGACGCCTTCTTC	CASKIQIANTDAFF	TRBV10-1	TRBJ1-1	NA	NA
TGTGCCAGCAGTTTAGTTAGTGAAGCTTTCTTT	CASSLVSEAFF	TRBV12-3/TRBV12-4	TRBJ1-1	NA	NA
TGTGCCAGCAGCACCCCGACCTCCTACGAGCAGTACTTC	CASSTPTSYEQYF	TRBV6-1	TRBJ2-7	NA	NA
TGTGCCAGCAGTTTAACCCTCAGAATGGGGCCCCAGCATTTT	CASSLTLRMGPQHF	TRBV27	TRBJ1-5	many	NA
TGTGCCTGGAGCTCGGAGACCCAGTACTTC	CAWSSETQYF	TRBV30	TRBJ2-5	NA	NA